The 8 T cell receptor beta chains below come from one sample, sequenced in a study of blood T cell repertoires in COVID-19. Clones were sequenced by immunoSEQ multiplex PCR, and TCRdb holds only the in-frame ones, with some missing. The table lists around 200,000 clones, around 90% of them singletons. The sequenced material came from PBMCs or T cells enriched from blood (not recorded which). The receptors originated from a woman in her thirties who had recovered from COVID-19.

The chain links TRBV9 to TRBJ1-6; D is possibly TRBD1 (5 bases). Germline V gene sequence: CDR1 SGDLS, CDR2 YYNGEE. The V end lost 0 bases, the J end lost 1 base, and 5 bases lay between the germline ends. The CDR3 is 15 residues long. Here the CDR3 DNA reads TGTGCCAGCAGCGTAGAGGGGTCCTATAATTCACCCCTCCACTTT. Translated: CASSVEGSYNSPLHF. Based on the CDR3 plus reference TRBV9 and TRBJ1-6, the full variable domain is DSGVTQTPKHLITATGQRVTLRCSPRSGDLSVYWYQQSLDQGLQFLIQYYNGEERAKGNILERFSAQQFPDLHSELNLSSLELGDSALYFCASSVEGSYNSPLHFGNGTRLTVT.

The chain employs TRBV24-1 and TRBJ2-1; the match to TRBD2 covers 11 bases. The germline V gene has CDR1 KGHDR and CDR2 SFDVKD. The CDR3 is 16 amino acids. With 5 bases clipped from V and 1 base from J, the junction kept 3 bases outside the gene matches. The CDR3 reads CATSGGTSGSYNEQFF. The CDR3 coding sequence is TGTGCCACCAGTGGTGGGACTAGCGGATCCTACAATGAGCAGTTCTTC.

This clone occurred a few times. This rearrangement joins TRBV7-8 to TRBJ1-1; TRBD1 matches at 10 bases. V dropped 5 bases and J dropped 8; count of bases not matched to a gene: 8. This CDR3 is built from 14 residues. Germline V gene sequence: CDR1 SGHVS, CDR2 FQNEAQ. The chain's CDR3 is CASSPPPGQGEAFF. CDR3 in DNA: TGTGCCAGCAGCCCGCCCCCGGGACAGGGGGAAGCTTTCTTT. Together with reference TRBV7-8 and TRBJ1-1, the CDR3 gives the full variable domain: GAGVSQSPRYKVAKRGQDVALRCDPISGHVSLFWYQQALGQGPEFLTYFQNEAQLDKSGLPSDRFFAERPEGSVSTLKIQRTQQEDSAVYLCASSPPPGQGEAFFGQGTRLTVV.

This chain uses TRBV9 with TRBJ2-3, with D unresolved. Trimming stripped 0 bases from V and 6 bases from J, with 11 bases between. Looked up from germline, CDR1 is SGDLS and CDR2 is YYNGEE. The CDR3 consists of 14 residues. The CDR3 coding sequence is TGTGCCAGCAGCGTAGGGGCCCTTAGGGATACGCAGTATTTT. Encoded protein: CASSVGALRDTQYF. Based on the CDR3 plus reference TRBV9 and TRBJ2-3, the full variable domain is DSGVTQTPKHLITATGQRVTLRCSPRSGDLSVYWYQQSLDQGLQFLIQYYNGEERAKGNILERFSAQQFPDLHSELNLSSLELGDSALYFCASSVGALRDTQYFGPGTRLTVL.

The chain combines TRBV4-3 with TRBJ2-7; possible D gene TRBD1, 5 bases. The germline V gene has CDR1 LGHNA and CDR2 YSLEER. The V end lost 2 bases, the J end lost 0 bases, and 11 bases lay between the germline ends. The CDR3 is 15 residues long. CDR3 sequence: CASSQQTASSYEQYF. The CDR3 bases are TGCGCCAGCAGCCAACAGACAGCCAGCTCCTACGAGCAGTACTTC.

This clone was counted only a few times. The chain couples TRBV28 to TRBJ2-7; no reliable D call. Trimming took 5 bases from V and 4 from J, leaving 9 bases between them. Germline V gene lookup returns CDR1 MDHEN and CDR2 SYDVKM. The CDR3 loop spans 12 amino acids. CDR3 sequence reads: CASSTPLYEQYF. The CDR3 coding sequence is TGTGCCAGCAGTACACCCTTATACGAGCAGTACTTC.

The chain links TRBV11-2 to TRBJ1-4; weak D call: TRBD1 (6 bases). Germline V gives CDR1 SGHAT, CDR2 FQNNGV. Trimming removed 2 bases from V and 12 bases from J, with 25 bases in between. The CDR3 extends over 17 amino acids. Here the CDR3 reads CASSLFVMAFGGSELFF. The DNA of the CDR3 is TGTGCCAGCAGCTTATTTGTGATGGCGTTTGGGGGCTCCGAACTGTTTTTT.

This clone occurred a few times. The chain employs TRBV5-3 and TRBJ2-7; the D gene is possibly TRBD2 (6 bases). TRBV5-3 falls under the ORF class, with uncertain function. The CDR3 spans 14 residues. V was cut by 5 bases and J by 1 base, with 13 bases left in between. As DNA, the CDR3 is TGTGCCAGAAGTGGGGAGGTTTATTCCTACGAGCAGTACTTC. Its protein product is CARSGEVYSYEQYF.